This T cell receptor beta chain was identified in a study of immune evolution from preneoplasia to lung adenocarcinoma. Trimming shortened V by 3 bases and J by 3 bases, and 8 bases separated the two germline ends. The CDR3 loop spans 13 amino acids. The germline V gene has CDR1 SGHAT and CDR2 FQNNGV. The assay was immunoSEQ multiplex PCR, and TCRdb's table has in-frame clones only and misses some. This table has several thousand clones, just over 85% appearing once. Sequencing used FFPE minimally invasive lung adenocarcinoma tissue. The sequence was collected from a person between 65 and 80 years old with lung adenocarcinoma. This chain joins TRBV11-2 and TRBJ1-1, with D unclear. Here the CDR3 DNA reads TGTGCCAGCAGCTTCAAGAGAGACACTGAAGCTTTCTTT. It yields the protein CASSFKRDTEAFF.